One sample yielded the 3 T cell receptor beta chains listed below, sequenced in a study of shared clonotypes between healthy human individuals. Method: immunoSEQ multiplex PCR; TCRdb's copy keeps in-frame clones and lacks some. The table includes 2 million to 2.5 million clones, nearly 97% detected once. Source material: naive CD4+ T cells sorted from blood. Subset of the sample: CD45RA+ positively selected. The source is a man between 18 and 35 years old in good health.

V is TRBV5-1 and J is TRBJ2-7, with a possible D match to TRBD2 (6 bases). CDR1 and CDR2 from the germline V gene are SGHRS and YFSETQ. The CDR3 is 15 amino acids. V was cut by 7 bases and J by 1 base, with 18 bases left in between. CDR3 sequence (DNA): TGCGCCAGCGTGGAGGGTAGCGAGCTATCCTACGAGCAGTACTTC. Translation: CASVEGSELSYEQYF.

The chain joins TRBV7-9 to TRBJ1-3, with no clear D. Germline V CDR1 and CDR2: SEHNR, FQNEAQ (reference sequence). V lost 2 bases and J 0 bases, leaving 8 bases between the germline ends. This CDR3 comprises 15 residues. The DNA of the CDR3 is TGTGCCAGCAGCTTATATGTTGGCTCTGGAAACACCATATATTTT. Translated, it gives CASSLYVGSGNTIYF.

The chain recombines TRBV7-2 with TRBJ2-7; D gene uncertain. The V end lost 1 base, the J end lost 2 bases, and 9 bases lay between the germline ends. Germline V gene sequence: CDR1 SGHTA, CDR2 FQGNSA. The CDR3 is 14 residues long. The CDR3, as DNA: TGTGCCAGCAGCTTAGTGCAACCGACCTACGAGCAGTACTTC. This gives the protein CASSLVQPTYEQYF.